The 21 T cell receptor beta chains listed next were all sequenced from one sample in a study of OX40 agonist ivuxolimab in advanced cancers. TCRdb's table, derived via immunoSEQ multiplex PCR, lists solely in-frame clones and lacks some. The sample consists of approximately 74,000 clones, approximately 92% of them appearing once. The sample here was CD4+ or CD8+ T cells sorted from blood, taken in a trial of the OX40 agonist ivuxolimab. The receptors originated from an adult with an advanced solid tumor such as melanoma, head and neck, liver or kidney cancer.

The genes are TRBV28 and TRBJ1-3; TRBD1 agrees at 7 bases. J lost 4 bases, V lost 2 bases, and 14 bases had no gene match. CDR3 length equals 18 residues. Germline values: CDR1 MDHEN, CDR2 SYDVKM. The CDR3 DNA sequence: TGTGCCAGCAGTTTACCGCCGGACAGGACTCTTTTAGGAAACACCATATATTTT. This gives the protein CASSLPPDRTLLGNTIYF.

This chain links TRBV6-6 with TRBJ1-6; D is undetermined. Looked up from germline, CDR1 is MNHNY and CDR2 is SVGAGI (reference sequence). V dropped 7 bases and J dropped 9 bases, with 16 bases sitting between them. This CDR3 has 14 residues. CDR3 sequence: CASNSPQAGSPLHF. The CDR3 nucleotides read TGTGCCAGCAATTCCCCCCAAGCGGGTTCACCCCTCCACTTT.

The J gene is TRBJ1-5, the V gene TRBV10-2; weak D call: TRBD1 (5 bases). CDR1 and CDR2 (germline): WSHSY, SAAADI. This CDR3 contains 13 residues. Trimming removed 1 base from V and 6 bases from J, with 7 bases in between. The DNA for the CDR3 is TGCGCCAGCAGTGAGTTCGGGGGTCAGCCCCAGCATTTT. This translates into CASSEFGGQPQHF.

The chain carries TRBV10-3 and TRBJ2-7, with TRBD2 as a possible D gene (9 bases). The V gene's germline CDR1 is ENHRY and CDR2 SYGVKD. Trimming pared 0 bases from V and 7 bases from J, leaving 16 bases between. The CDR3 covers 15 residues. DNA of the CDR3: TGTGCCATCAGTGAGTCGGCTAGCGGGACAGGTGAGCAGTACTTC. This translates into CAISESASGTGEQYF.

The chain carries TRBV7-2 and TRBJ2-7, with D tentatively TRBD2 (5 bases). The V gene's germline CDR1 is SGHTA and CDR2 FQGNSA. V lost 1 base to trimming and J lost 2 bases, with 15 bases between them. The CDR3 length is 16 residues. CDR3 sequence: CASSLGGGGGAYEQYF. The CDR3 DNA reads TGTGCCAGCAGCTTAGGCGGAGGAGGCGGAGCCTACGAGCAGTACTTC.

This chain connects TRBV6-5 to TRBJ2-7; 7 nucleotides align to TRBD1. This CDR3 comprises 16 residues. Trimming removed 0 bases from V and 5 bases from J; junction bases left unmatched: 10. Per germline, CDR1 MNHEY and CDR2 SVGAGI. In DNA form, the CDR3 reads TGTGCCAGCAGTTACTCGAGACGACAGGGAAAGGACGAGCAGTACTTC. Residues: CASSYSRRQGKDEQYF.

This chain uses TRBV30 with TRBJ1-6, with D maybe TRBD1 (5 bases). Trimming pared 1 base from V and 7 bases from J, leaving 11 bases between. CDR3 length: 14 residues. Germline CDR1 is GTSNPN and CDR2 is SVGIG (reference sequence). This CDR3 is CAWSAKGRNSPLHF. CDR3 DNA sequence: TGTGCCTGGAGTGCCAAGGGGAGGAATTCACCCCTCCACTTT.

The chain joins TRBV28 to TRBJ1-5; 10 bases match TRBD1. The CDR3 is 14 residues long. Germline loops: CDR1 MDHEN, CDR2 SYDVKM. The junction had 3 bases not matched to a gene; V was cut back by 5 bases and J by 5 bases. This chain's CDR3 is CASSNGQGDQPQHF. The CDR3 nucleotides are TGTGCCAGCAGTAACGGACAGGGGGATCAGCCCCAGCATTTT.

This clone came up once. The chain recombines TRBV6-1 with TRBJ1-4; 9 nucleotides align to TRBD1. This CDR3 contains 15 residues. CDR1 MNHNS and CDR2 SASEGT come from the germline V gene. V lost 6 bases, J lost 0 bases, and 2 bases stayed unmatched. The CDR3: CASRDRGTTNEKLFF. In nucleotides, the CDR3 is TGTGCCAGCAGGGACAGGGGAACAACTAATGAAAAACTGTTTTTT.

This clone was seen a handful of times. The chain combines TRBV7-9 with TRBJ1-5, with D unresolved. V was cut by 5 bases and J by 4 bases, with 9 bases left in between. The CDR3 loop spans 13 amino acids. Germline V gene sequence: CDR1 SEHNR, CDR2 FQNEAQ (reference sequence). This CDR3 is CASSRANNQPQHF. CDR3 DNA sequence: TGTGCCAGCAGCAGGGCTAATAATCAGCCCCAGCATTTT.

This chain connects TRBV7-2 to TRBJ2-7; the match to TRBD2 covers 10 bases. V gave up 0 bases and J gave up 4 bases; unmatched junction bases: 9. Per the germline V gene, CDR1 is SGHTA and CDR2 is FQGNSA. The CDR3 loop spans 17 amino acids. The CDR3 protein is CASSLALAGVIMYEQYF. Here the CDR3 DNA reads TGTGCCAGCAGCTTAGCCCTAGCGGGAGTTATCATGTACGAGCAGTACTTC. Filled out from reference TRBV7-2 and TRBJ2-7, the complete variable domain reads GAGVSQSPSNKVTEKGKDVELRCDPISGHTALYWYRQSLGQGLEFLIYFQGNSAPDKSGLPSDRFSAERTGGSVSTLTIQRTQQEDSAVYLCASSLALAGVIMYEQYFGPGTRLTVT.

The chain couples TRBV2 to TRBJ2-3; no firm D call. The germline gives CDR1 SNHLY, CDR2 FYNNEI. The CDR3 covers 14 residues. V shed 5 bases and J shed 0 bases, with 9 bases lying between them. The CDR3 is CASSSTSSTDTQYF. The CDR3 DNA follows: TGTGCCAGCAGTTCCACCTCTAGCACAGATACGCAGTATTTT.

This chain uses TRBV14 with TRBJ2-5; TRBD1 is a possible D gene (7 bases). Germline V gene sequence: CDR1 SGHDN, CDR2 FVKESK. With 0 bases removed from V and 5 bases from J, the gap between germline ends came to 13 bases. There are 15 residues in the CDR3. The CDR3 loop is CASSQDAGGGETQYF. CDR3 coding DNA: TGTGCCAGCAGCCAAGATGCAGGGGGAGGCGAGACCCAGTACTTC.

V is TRBV10-1 and J is TRBJ2-3; the match to TRBD2 covers 10 bases. Losses at the gene ends were 7 bases for V and 4 bases for J; bases not matched to a gene: 8. The germline gives CDR1 WNHNN, CDR2 SYGVQD (reference sequence). This CDR3 contains 15 residues. DNA of the CDR3: TGCGCCAGCAAGGGGGGCCTAGCGGGAGCAGATACGCAGTATTTT. Amino acid sequence: CASKGGLAGADTQYF.

This clone has just one count. CDR3: CAWTKAGGQFYEQYF. Written as DNA, the CDR3 is TGTGCCTGGACCAAAGCGGGGGGGCAATTTTACGAGCAGTACTTC. V is TRBV30 and J is TRBJ2-7; 10 positions agree with TRBD2. Germline V CDR1 and CDR2: GTSNPN, SVGIG (reference sequence). V shed 4 bases and J 4 bases; nucleotides not matched to a gene: 10. This CDR3 spans 15 amino acids.

Here the CDR3 DNA reads TGTGCCAGCAGCTTAGTCGGGACAGATACGCAGTATTTT. Encoded protein: CASSLVGTDTQYF. The chain joins TRBV7-2 to TRBJ2-3; D is unclear. Germline-derived CDR1 and CDR2 are SGHTA and FQGNSA. The ends were cut back, 1 base at V and 3 bases at J, with 5 bases in the middle. The CDR3 extends over 13 amino acids.

This sequence joins TRBV30 and TRBJ1-6; 9 bases align to TRBD1. J gave up 6 bases and V 3 bases, and 9 bases lay outside the gene matches. CDR3 size: 16 residues. From germline, CDR1 is GTSNPN and CDR2 SVGIG (reference sequence). CDR3 sequence: CAWRGQGWMFNSPLHF. CDR3 in DNA: TGTGCCTGGAGGGGACAGGGTTGGATGTTTAATTCACCCCTCCACTTT. Drawing the rest from reference TRBV30 and TRBJ1-6, the complete variable domain is SQTIHQWPATLVQPVGSPLSLECTVEGTSNPNLYWYRQAAGRGLQLLFYSVGIGQISSEVPQNLSASRPQDRQFILSSKKLLLSDSGFYLCAWRGQGWMFNSPLHFGNGTRLTVT.

The chain links TRBV4-2 to TRBJ2-3, with 10 bases fitting TRBD2. CDR1 is LGHNA, CDR2 YNFKEQ, per germline. CDR3 length equals 17 residues. The ends lost 0 bases at V and 5 bases at J; junction bases unmatched: 8. The DNA of the CDR3 is TGTGCCAGCAGCCAAGATGGCCTAGCGGGAGTTGGAGATACGCAGTATTTT. Its protein is CASSQDGLAGVGDTQYF.

Only one count was recorded for this clone. The V gene is TRBV29-1, the J gene TRBJ2-7; D ambiguous. Deletions cut 3 bases from V and 5 bases from J, with 11 bases between. This CDR3 comprises 12 residues. Germline V lookup: CDR1 SQVTM, CDR2 ANQGSEA. The CDR3 spells CSVEELSNEQYF. For the CDR3, the DNA is TGCAGCGTTGAGGAATTGAGCAACGAGCAGTACTTC.

This clone has just one count. The V call is TRBV11-2, the J call TRBJ1-2; 7 positions match TRBD1. Germline V gene lookup returns CDR1 SGHAT and CDR2 FQNNGV. The length of the CDR3 is 15 residues. The V and J ends lost 5 bases and 2 bases, in that order; junction bases with no gene match: 8. The CDR3 loop reads CASSPRDRGNYGYTF. CDR3 coding DNA: TGTGCCAGCAGCCCAAGGGACAGAGGAAACTATGGCTACACCTTC.

The chain combines TRBV7-2 with TRBJ2-1, with D tentatively TRBD2 (5 bases). Germline V gene data show CDR1 as SGHTA and CDR2 as FQGNSA. The V gene lost 1 base and the J gene lost 7 bases, with 11 bases spanning the gap. CDR3 length: 14 residues. The CDR3 DNA follows: TGTGCCAGCAGCTTAGGTTCTAGCTCGAATGAGCAGTTCTTC. Residues: CASSLGSSSNEQFF. Drawing the rest from reference TRBV7-2 and TRBJ2-1, the complete variable domain is GAGVSQSPSNKVTEKGKDVELRCDPISGHTALYWYRQSLGQGLEFLIYFQGNSAPDKSGLPSDRFSAERTGGSVSTLTIQRTQQEDSAVYLCASSLGSSSNEQFFGPGTRLTVL.